The present entry profiles one T cell receptor beta chain with its context. The data derive from a study of blood T cell repertoires in COVID-19. Study-level background: COVID-19 samples from acute and convalescent phases originated in the United States, Italy and Spain. PBMCs, B-cell-depleted T cells, or T cells provided the cDNA or gDNA that made up the material.

Original analysis: From reference gene primer amplification, estimates of nucleated cell counts were derived. Using immunoSEQ multiplex PCR, the repertoire was profiled, and TCRdb retains in-frame clones only, with some absent. V, J and clone size are taken as reported in that table, and D and trimming were inferred from the DNA itself. Among more than 150,000 clones listed, approximately 90% were seen once. Trimming stripped 4 bases from V and 4 bases from J, with 15 bases between. The CDR3 loop spans 15 amino acids. The germline V gene encodes CDR1 SGDLS and CDR2 YYNGEE. The origin of this receptor is a man younger than 30 with acute or convalescent COVID-19. This chain connects TRBV9 to TRBJ1-3; D may be TRBD1 (6 bases). The sample taken for sequencing was peripheral blood. The CDR3 region has the DNA TGTGCCAGCAGCCAAAATTCAGGGGAGGGAAACACCATATATTTT. It specifies CASSQNSGEGNTIYF.